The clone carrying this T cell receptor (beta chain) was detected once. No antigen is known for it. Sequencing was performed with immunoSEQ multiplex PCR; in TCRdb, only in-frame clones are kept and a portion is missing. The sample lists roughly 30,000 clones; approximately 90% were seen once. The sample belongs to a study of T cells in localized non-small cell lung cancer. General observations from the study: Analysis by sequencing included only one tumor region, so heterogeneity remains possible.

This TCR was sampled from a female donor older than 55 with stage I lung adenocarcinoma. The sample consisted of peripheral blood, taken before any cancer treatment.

CDR3 residues: CAISEMWASNTEAFF. The CDR3 nucleotides are TGTGCCATCAGTGAGATGTGGGCATCGAACACTGAAGCTTTCTTT. The chain combines TRBV10-3 with TRBJ1-1; the D is unclear. CDR1 and CDR2 (germline): ENHRY, SYGVKD. This CDR3 comprises 15 residues. V was trimmed by 2 bases and J by 1 base, leaving 11 bases between them.